These 11 T cell receptor beta chains share one sample of origin, sequenced in a study of blood T cells in healthy people across ages. For the second PCR, which ran for about 6 to 11 cycles, a sample-barcoded 5' primer and a J-beta primer mix were used. TCRdb re-analysed the 5' RACE reads in MiXCR, keeping a single row per CDR3 protein. Among approximately 800,000 distinct CDR3 sequences listed, roughly 24% were seen once. The sample was also reused in another study, on T cells of mothers and their children.

Sequencing was carried out using blood. The origin of the receptors is a boy between 10 and 17 years old in good health.

The chain carries TRBV30 and TRBJ1-3, with a tentative D call TRBD1 (5 bases). Germline loops: CDR1 GTSNPN, CDR2 SVGIG (reference sequence). V was clipped by 0 bases and J by 2 bases, with 8 bases between them. The CDR3 length is 14 residues. CDR3 sequence (DNA): TGTGCCTGGAGTGTACGAGGGGCTGGAAACACCATATATTTT. Translating it yields CAWSVRGAGNTIYF.

This chain connects TRBV3-1 to TRBJ2-1, with D possibly being TRBD1 (6 bases). The J call is uncertain, as TRBJ2-7 better fits the DNA end. The CDR3 runs 14 residues. Germline V gene lookup returns CDR1 LGHDT and CDR2 YNNKEL (reference sequence). CDR3: CASRNTGSAYEQYF. The CDR3 nucleotides read TGTGCCAGCAGGAATACAGGGTCAGCCTACGAGCAGTACTTC.

This chain links TRBV28 with TRBJ2-5; D may be TRBD1 (6 bases). Germline lookup yields CDR1 MDHEN and CDR2 SYDVKM. Trimming shortened V by 6 bases and J by 5 bases, and 19 bases separated the two germline ends. The CDR3 runs 15 residues. CDR3 sequence: CASSAPSGVGETQYF. The CDR3 DNA sequence: TGTGCCAGCAGCGCCCCATCAGGGGTTGGGGAGACCCAGTACTTC.

Remarks on this clonotype: It is likely a read error, because the conserved phenylalanine at the end of the CDR3 is missing. The chain recombines TRBV20-1 with TRBJ2-7; D might be TRBD1 (6 bases). The CDR3 sequence is 13 residues long. Germline CDR1 is DFQATT and CDR2 is SNEGSKA (reference sequence). V dropped 0 bases and J dropped 7 bases, with 13 bases sitting between them. CDR3 loop: CSARDGQRLEQYL. The CDR3 nucleotides read TGCAGTGCTAGAGATGGACAGCGACTGGAGCAGTACCTC.

The chain carries TRBV6-5 and TRBJ2-5; 12 bases agree with TRBD2. This CDR3 is 16 amino acids long. After removal of 2 bases from V and 3 bases from J, the junction contained 4 bases not matched to a gene. The germline gives CDR1 MNHEY, CDR2 SVGAGI. CDR3: CASSYAPSGGEETQYF. In DNA, the CDR3 is TGTGCCAGCAGTTACGCCCCTAGCGGGGGGGAAGAGACCCAGTACTTC.

CDR3 sequence reads: CASSMGRDRGRRFNQPQHF. The CDR3 DNA reads as TGTGCCAGCAGTATGGGGAGAGACAGGGGGCGCCGATTTAATCAGCCCCAGCATTTT. The chain joins TRBV6-2 or TRBV6-3 to TRBJ1-5, with 10 bases fitting TRBD1. CDR1 MNHEY and CDR2 SVGEGT come from the germline V gene. The V gene end was trimmed by 5 bases and the J gene end by 4 bases; junction bases not matched to a gene: 17. The CDR3 has 19 residues.

The rearrangement joins TRBV12-3 or TRBV12-4 to TRBJ2-1; D might be TRBD1 (7 bases). With the DNA end fitting TRBJ2-7 better, the J assignment may be wrong. CDR3 length: 15 residues. The CDR3 is CASSPVSGGSYEQYF. CDR3 nucleotides: TGTGCCAGCAGTCCCGTGTCAGGGGGGTCCTACGAGCAGTACTTC.

This clonotype occurred a few times. The V gene is TRBV2, the J gene TRBJ2-1, with D possibly being TRBD1 (5 bases). V was shortened by 7 bases and J by 3 bases, with 16 bases between the two germline ends. The germline V gene encodes CDR1 SNHLY and CDR2 FYNNEI. The CDR3 has 15 residues. The CDR3 loop is CASKVGPGLYNEQFF. The CDR3 bases are TGTGCCAGCAAGGTCGGCCCAGGGCTCTACAATGAGCAGTTCTTC.

This clonotype was counted a single time. V and J are TRBV3-1 and TRBJ2-7, with a tentative D call TRBD2 (6 bases). The germline V gene encodes CDR1 LGHDT and CDR2 YNNKEL (reference sequence). CDR3 length equals 14 residues. Trimming cost V 0 bases and J 6 bases, with 12 bases left between them. CDR3 loop: CASSQDAGMGEQYF. CDR3 coding DNA: TGTGCCAGCAGCCAAGATGCGGGGATGGGCGAGCAGTACTTC.

There are a few counts of this clonotype. This chain joins TRBV2 and TRBJ2-5; TRBD2 matches 12 bases. J was trimmed by 5 bases and V by 3 bases; bases with no gene match: 4. This CDR3 comprises 15 residues. CDR1 and CDR2 (germline): SNHLY, FYNNEI. In DNA, the CDR3 is TGTGCCAGCAGTGAGAGGACTAGCGGGGCTGAGACCCAGTACTTC. Encoded protein: CASSERTSGAETQYF.

The rearrangement links TRBV9 to TRBJ1-2; D gene ambiguous. The CDR3 consists of 12 residues. V lost 0 bases to trimming and J lost 8 bases, with 8 bases between them. Germline CDR1 is SGDLS and CDR2 is YYNGEE. The CDR3 sequence: CASSVGLDGYTF. In DNA form, the CDR3 reads TGTGCCAGCAGCGTAGGACTTGACGGCTACACCTTC.